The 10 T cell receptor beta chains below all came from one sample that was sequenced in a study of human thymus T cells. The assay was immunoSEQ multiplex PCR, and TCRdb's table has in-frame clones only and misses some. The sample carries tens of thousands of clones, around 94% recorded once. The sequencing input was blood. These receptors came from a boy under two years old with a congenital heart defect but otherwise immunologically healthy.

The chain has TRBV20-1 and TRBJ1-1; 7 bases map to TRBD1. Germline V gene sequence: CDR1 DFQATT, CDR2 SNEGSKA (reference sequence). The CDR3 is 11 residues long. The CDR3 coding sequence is TGCACACCGGGACAGCACACTGAAGCTTTCTTT. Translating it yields CTPGQHTEAFF.

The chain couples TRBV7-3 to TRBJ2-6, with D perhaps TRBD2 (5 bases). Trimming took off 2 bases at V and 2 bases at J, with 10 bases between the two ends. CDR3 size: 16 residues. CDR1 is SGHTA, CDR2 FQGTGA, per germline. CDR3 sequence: CASSLRKTTGANVLTF. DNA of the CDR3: TGTGCCAGCAGCTTACGGAAGACTACTGGGGCCAACGTCCTGACTTTC.

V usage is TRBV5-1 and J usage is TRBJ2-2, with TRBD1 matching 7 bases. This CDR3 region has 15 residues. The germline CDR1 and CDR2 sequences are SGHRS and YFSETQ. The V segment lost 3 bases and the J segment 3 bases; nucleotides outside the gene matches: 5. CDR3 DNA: TGCGCCAGCAGCTCCCGGACAGGCTACACCGGGGAGCTGTTTTTT. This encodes CASSSRTGYTGELFF.

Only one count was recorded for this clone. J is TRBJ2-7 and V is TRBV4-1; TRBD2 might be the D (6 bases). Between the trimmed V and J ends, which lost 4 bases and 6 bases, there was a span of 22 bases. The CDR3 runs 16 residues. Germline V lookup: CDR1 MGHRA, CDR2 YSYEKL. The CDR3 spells CASSPDGGLMGAEQYF. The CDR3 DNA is TGCGCCAGCAGCCCTGACGGTGGACTAATGGGTGCCGAGCAGTACTTC.

The CDR3 DNA follows: TGTGCCAGCAGCTTAGATTGGGGTCCTGAAGCTTTCTTT. Protein: CASSLDWGPEAFF. The chain employs TRBV7-9 and TRBJ1-1; D is ambiguous. Germline V lookup: CDR1 SEHNR, CDR2 FQNEAQ (reference sequence). The length of the CDR3 is 13 residues. Trimming took off 1 base at V and 6 bases at J, with 9 bases between the two ends.

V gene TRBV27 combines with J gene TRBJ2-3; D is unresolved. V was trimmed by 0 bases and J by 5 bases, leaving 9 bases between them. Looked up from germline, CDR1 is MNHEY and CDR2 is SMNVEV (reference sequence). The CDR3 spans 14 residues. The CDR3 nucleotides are TGTGCCAGCAGTTTATCGAGCCGTCGAGATACGCAGTATTTT. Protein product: CASSLSSRRDTQYF.

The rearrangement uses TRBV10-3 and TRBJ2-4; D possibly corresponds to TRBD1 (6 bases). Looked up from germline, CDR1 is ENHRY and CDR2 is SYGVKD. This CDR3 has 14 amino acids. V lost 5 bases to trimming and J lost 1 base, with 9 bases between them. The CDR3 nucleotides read TGTGCCATCAGTCCCGGACAGGCCAAAAACATTCAGTACTTC. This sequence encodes CAISPGQAKNIQYF.

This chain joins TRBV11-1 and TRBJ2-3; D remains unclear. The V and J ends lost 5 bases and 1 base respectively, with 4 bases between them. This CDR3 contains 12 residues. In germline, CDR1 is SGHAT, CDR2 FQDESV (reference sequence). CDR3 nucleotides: TGTGCCAGCAGCCAGGGCACAGATACGCAGTATTTT. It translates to CASSQGTDTQYF.

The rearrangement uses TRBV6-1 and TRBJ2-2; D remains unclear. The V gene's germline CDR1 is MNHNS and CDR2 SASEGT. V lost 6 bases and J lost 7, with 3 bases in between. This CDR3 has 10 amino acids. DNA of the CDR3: TGTGCCAGCAGGCACGGGGAGCTGTTTTTT. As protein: CASRHGELFF.

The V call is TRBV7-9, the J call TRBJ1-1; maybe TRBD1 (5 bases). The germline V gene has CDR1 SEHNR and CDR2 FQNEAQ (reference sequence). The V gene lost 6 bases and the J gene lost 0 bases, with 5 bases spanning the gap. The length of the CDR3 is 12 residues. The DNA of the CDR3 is TGTGCCAGCAGGACAGTGAACACTGAAGCTTTCTTT. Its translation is CASRTVNTEAFF.